This is a list of T cell receptor beta chains from one sample in a study of blood T cell repertoires in COVID-19. The protocol was immunoSEQ multiplex PCR, while the TCRdb copy is restricted to in-frame clones and leaves out a portion. The sample yields about 240,000 clones, around 85% seen once. The sequenced material came from peripheral blood. The receptors derive from a woman at least 80 years old with acute or convalescent COVID-19. The CDR3 runs from the conserved cysteine through the conserved F or W. D genes are given only for firm matches. Some rows mark clone size as missing; the rest say once, few, many or name a class of expanded clone.

v_call	j_call	clone_size	d_call	cdr3_nt	cdr3_aa
TRBV19	TRBJ1-3	NA	NA	TGTGCCAGTAGTATGGAGTACTTCTCAGGAAACACCATATATTTT	CASSMEYFSGNTIYF
TRBV4-1	TRBJ2-7	NA	TRBD1	TGCGCCAGCAGCCAAGGGGCACAGGGGGCGCGCGAGCAGTACTTC	CASSQGAQGAREQYF
TRBV25-1	TRBJ2-1	once	NA	TGTGCCAGCAGTGAGACGACAGTGAGAAATGAGCAGTTCTTC	CASSETTVRNEQFF
TRBV7-8	TRBJ1-1	NA	NA	TGTGCCAGCAGCTTAAGGGGAGGGGCCGGGGGCACTGAAGCTTTCTTT	CASSLRGGAGGTEAFF
TRBV28	TRBJ1-6	NA	NA	TGTGCCAGCAGTGTCGGGGGTTCACCCCTCCACTTT	CASSVGGSPLHF
TRBV4-2	TRBJ1-5	NA	NA	TGTGCCAGCAGCCAAGATCAGGGTCAGCCCCAGCATTTT	CASSQDQGQPQHF
TRBV28	TRBJ1-1	NA	NA	TGTGCCAGCAGCCCGCCACAAGACACTGAAGCTTTCTTT	CASSPPQDTEAFF
TRBV5-8	TRBJ1-4	NA	TRBD1	TGTGCCAGCAGCTCCACACACTACAGGGGGTGGAGAAATGAAAAACTGTTTTTT	CASSSTHYRGWRNEKLFF
TRBV7-2	TRBJ2-7	many	TRBD1	TGTGCCAGCAGCTTGACAGGGGGCGTCGACGAGCAGTACTTC	CASSLTGGVDEQYF
TRBV7-9	TRBJ2-3	NA	TRBD2	TGTGCCAGCAGCCAAAGTAGCGGGGCCACAGATACGCAGTATTTT	CASSQSSGATDTQYF
TRBV5-5	TRBJ2-5	NA	TRBD1	TGTGCCAGCAGCTACAGGGGAGACGCCCGGGAGACCCAGTACTTC	CASSYRGDARETQYF
TRBV15	TRBJ1-2	NA	NA	TGTGCCACCAGCGCCCCGGCGGCAGGGAGGACTAACTATGGCTACACCTTC	CATSAPAAGRTNYGYTF
TRBV3-1/TRBV3-2	TRBJ1-3	NA	NA	TGTGCCAGCAGCCAAGGCAGGAACTCTGGAAACACCATATATTTT	CASSQGRNSGNTIYF
TRBV5-4	TRBJ2-3	NA	NA	TGTGCCAGCAGCTCTAACCGGGAGCTTAGCACAGATACGCAGTATTTT	CASSSNRELSTDTQYF
TRBV7-6	TRBJ2-5	NA	TRBD2	TGTGCCAGCAGCTTGGCACGGGGGGGCCGCACATACCAAGAGACCCAGTACTTC	CASSLARGGRTYQETQYF
TRBV7-3	TRBJ2-2	few	TRBD1	TGTGCCAGCAGCATTGGGACAGGGGGAAGTCACGGGGAGCTGTTTTTT	CASSIGTGGSHGELFF
TRBV5-1	TRBJ1-1	NA	TRBD1	TGCGCCAGCAGTCGGGACAGAGTGAACACTGAAGCTTTCTTT	CASSRDRVNTEAFF
TRBV3-1/TRBV3-2	TRBJ2-3	NA	TRBD1	TGTGCCAGCAGCCGGGTGGACAGGGGGCTTTACACAGATACGCAGTATTTT	CASSRVDRGLYTDTQYF
TRBV6-6	TRBJ1-5	once	NA	TGTGCCAGCAGGTCCGACCCGGGAATCAATCAGCCCCAGCATTTT	CASRSDPGINQPQHF
TRBV5-1	TRBJ1-5	NA	TRBD1	TGCGCCAGCAGCTTACAGGGGTTTTCGAATCAGCCCCAGCATTTT	CASSLQGFSNQPQHF
TRBV10-3	TRBJ1-6	NA	NA	TGTGCCATCAGTGAGTCGACAAACTATAATTCACCCCTCCACTTT	CAISESTNYNSPLHF
TRBV28	TRBJ2-3	NA	TRBD2	TGTGCCAGCAGTTTCTCCCGACTAGCGGGGGAGGTAGATACGCAGTATTTT	CASSFSRLAGEVDTQYF
TRBV7-9	TRBJ1-2	NA	NA	TGTGCCAGCAGCTTAAGTCGGGAGGATGATGGCTACACCTTC	CASSLSREDDGYTF
TRBV5-1	TRBJ2-1	NA	TRBD2	TGCGCCAGCAGCTTGGCCGGAGACACCCCGGGGGGTGAGCAGTTCTTC	CASSLAGDTPGGEQFF
TRBV28	TRBJ1-4	NA	TRBD1	TGTGCCAGCAGTTTATCGACAGGGCCTAATGAAAAACTGTTTTTT	CASSLSTGPNEKLFF
TRBV24-1	TRBJ1-5	NA	TRBD1	TGTGCCACCAGTGCACCGGGACAGGACGGCCAGCCCCAGCATTTT	CATSAPGQDGQPQHF
TRBV5-5	TRBJ2-1	NA	TRBD1	TGTGCCAGCAGCTCGGGACAGGGGATCTCCTACAATGAGCAGTTCTTC	CASSSGQGISYNEQFF
TRBV30	TRBJ1-2	once	NA	TGTGCCTGGACCGGGGGTGCAAACTATGGCTACACCTTC	CAWTGGANYGYTF
TRBV19	TRBJ1-5	once	NA	TGTGCCAGTAGTGGGGAGAGTTTCGATCAGCCCCAGCATTTT	CASSGESFDQPQHF
TRBV28	TRBJ1-5	many	NA	TGTGCCAGCAGTTTGACAGGACGACAGCCCCAGCATTTT	CASSLTGRQPQHF
TRBV30	TRBJ2-1	NA	TRBD2	TGTGCCGGGCGACTAGCGGGGATGGACAATGAGCAGTTCTTC	CAGRLAGMDNEQFF
TRBV18	TRBJ1-5	once	TRBD1	TGTGCCAGCTCAGGTGGACAGGGGAATCAGCCCCAGCATTTT	CASSGGQGNQPQHF
TRBV7-9	TRBJ1-1	NA	TRBD1	TGTGCCAGCAGCACACGACAGGGACTTGAAGCTTTCTTT	CASSTRQGLEAFF
TRBV4-1	TRBJ1-6	NA	NA	TGCGCCAGCAGCCAAGATCGGGATAGCTCCTATAATTCACCCCTCCACTTT	CASSQDRDSSYNSPLHF
TRBV6-5	TRBJ2-5	NA	TRBD2	TGTGCCAGCAGACCTAGCGGGGCTGTAGAGACCCAGTACTTC	CASRPSGAVETQYF
TRBV27	TRBJ1-5	NA	NA	TGTGCCAGCAGTCGGTTGACAGGAGTCAATCAGCCCCAGCATTTT	CASSRLTGVNQPQHF
TRBV4-2	TRBJ2-3	NA	TRBD2	TGTGCCAGCAGCCAATTCCCTAGCGGAACCACGGATACGCAGTATTTT	CASSQFPSGTTDTQYF
TRBV16	TRBJ1-1	NA	TRBD1	TGTGCCAGCAGCTCTGGGGACAGGGCTGAAGCTTTCTTT	CASSSGDRAEAFF
TRBV19	TRBJ2-7	NA	TRBD1	TGTGCCAGTAGTAAAAGGGCAGGGGGCTACGAGCAGTACTTC	CASSKRAGGYEQYF
TRBV11-2	TRBJ2-2	NA	NA	TGTGCCAGCAGCTTAGCTAGCCCCGGGGAGCTGTTTTTT	CASSLASPGELFF
TRBV28	TRBJ1-2	once	NA	TGTGCTACCGTCGGTAACTATGGCTACACCTTC	CATVGNYGYTF
TRBV3-1/TRBV3-2	TRBJ2-3	NA	NA	TGTGCCAGCAGCCGCCACGGAGGGGGGGCAGATACGCAGTATTTT	CASSRHGGGADTQYF
TRBV3-1/TRBV3-2	TRBJ2-5	NA	TRBD2	TGTGCCAGCAGCCAAGGCCCAGCGGGGGGGGGAGAGACCCAGTACTTC	CASSQGPAGGGETQYF
TRBV6-2/TRBV6-3	TRBJ2-3	NA	TRBD2	TGTGCCAGCAGTCGACGACTAGCTACAGATACGCAGTATTTT	CASSRRLATDTQYF
TRBV6-5	TRBJ1-5	NA	NA	TGTGCCAGCAGTAGGAGTGGTAGCAATCAGCCCCAGCATTTT	CASSRSGSNQPQHF
TRBV5-1	TRBJ2-3	NA	TRBD2	TGCGCCAGCACCCTAACTAGCGGGGGGGCTGGTACGCAGTATTTT	CASTLTSGGAGTQYF
TRBV4-2	TRBJ1-4	NA	NA	TGTGCCAGCAGCCAAGAACAGGCCGCAACTAATGAAAAACTGTTTTTT	CASSQEQAATNEKLFF
TRBV18	TRBJ1-6	NA	NA	TGTGCCAGCTCACCCTCCCAGGGAATCCATAATTCACCCCTCCACTTT	CASSPSQGIHNSPLHF
TRBV5-5	TRBJ1-2	NA	TRBD1	TGTGCCAGCAGCTTGGAAGGGACAGGGGGCGGCTACACCTTC	CASSLEGTGGGYTF
TRBV28	TRBJ2-3	NA	TRBD2	TGTGCCAGCAGTTTTTCGTGGCGGGGGGGTCCAGATACGCAGTATTTT	CASSFSWRGGPDTQYF
TRBV5-8	TRBJ2-7	NA	TRBD1	TGTGCCAGCAGCCGCCGGGACAGGGGCTCCTACGAGCAGTACTTC	CASSRRDRGSYEQYF
TRBV5-1	TRBJ1-3	NA	TRBD1	TGCGCCAGCAGCTTGGACAGGGGGCACGGAAACACCATATATTTT	CASSLDRGHGNTIYF
TRBV12-3/TRBV12-4	TRBJ2-3	NA	NA	TGTGCCAGCAGCACAAACACAGATACGCAGTATTTT	CASSTNTDTQYF
TRBV27	TRBJ2-1	NA	TRBD2	TGTGCCAGCAGTTTACTAGCGGGGGGGACCTCGGCAGGTGAGCAGTTCTTC	CASSLLAGGTSAGEQFF
TRBV2	TRBJ1-5	NA	TRBD1	TGTGCCAGCAGTGAGGGACAGGGGGTTGGTCAGCCCCAGCATTTT	CASSEGQGVGQPQHF
TRBV4-2	TRBJ2-7	NA	TRBD2	TGTGCCAGCAGCCAAGGCGGGGGAGAAAAGAACGAGCAGTACTTC	CASSQGGGEKNEQYF
TRBV6-1	TRBJ1-2	NA	NA	TGTGCCAGCAGTGCAGGCCCCAACGGACATAACTATGGCTACACCTTC	CASSAGPNGHNYGYTF
TRBV19	TRBJ2-7	NA	TRBD1	TGTGCCAGTAGTATGGCAGGGTCAGGGGGATCCTACGAGCAGTACTTC	CASSMAGSGGSYEQYF
TRBV19	TRBJ1-1	NA	NA	TGTGCCAGTAGTCCCGGGACAATCAACACTGAAGCTTTCTTT	CASSPGTINTEAFF
TRBV27	TRBJ2-3	NA	TRBD2	TGTGCCAGCAGTTTATCTCGGGGCGGGGGGGCCTTTGGAAGCACAGATACGCAGTATTTT	CASSLSRGGGAFGSTDTQYF